Listed below are T cell receptor beta chains from one sample, sequenced in a study of Graves' ophthalmopathy and Graves' hyperthyroidism. TCRdb analysed the multiplex PCR reads with MiXCR anew, one entry per CDR3 protein. The table records over a million distinct CDR3 sequences, roughly 35% of them present only once. The material sequenced was peripheral blood or thyroid tissue (not recorded which). These receptors originate from an adult man with Graves' hyperthyroidism. The conserved cysteine and the conserved F or W are not part of the CDR3 here. A D gene is named only where the DNA matches it firmly.

v_gene: TRBV15
d_gene: NA
j_gene: TRBJ2-7
CDR3aa: ATSRGGDPDEQY

v_gene: TRBV15
d_gene: TRBD1
j_gene: TRBJ2-5
CDR3aa: ATSGTGEGGQPQY

v_gene: TRBV27
d_gene: TRBD2
j_gene: TRBJ2-7
CDR3aa: ASSLSGLAGASSYEQY

v_gene: TRBV20-1
d_gene: NA
j_gene: TRBJ2-2
CDR3aa: SARGSSVNTGELF

v_gene: TRBV5-4
d_gene: TRBD1
j_gene: TRBJ2-5
CDR3aa: ASSWGPGQGEETQY

v_gene: TRBV29-1
d_gene: NA
j_gene: TRBJ2-2
CDR3aa: SVGSRKYTGELF

v_gene: TRBV5-4
d_gene: NA
j_gene: TRBJ1-1
CDR3aa: ASSPAGALSMNTEAF

v_gene: TRBV28
d_gene: NA
j_gene: TRBJ1-2
CDR3aa: ASSHGQNYGYT

v_gene: TRBV2
d_gene: NA
j_gene: TRBJ1-2
CDR3aa: ASSELRFYGYT

v_gene: TRBV19
d_gene: NA
j_gene: TRBJ1-2
CDR3aa: ASSIDAPGPTSRGYT

v_gene: TRBV29-1
d_gene: NA
j_gene: TRBJ1-1
CDR3aa: SVGGVDSGNTEAF

v_gene: TRBV20-1
d_gene: NA
j_gene: TRBJ1-5
CDR3aa: SARHIGGYSNQPQH

v_gene: TRBV25-1
d_gene: TRBD1
j_gene: TRBJ2-7
CDR3aa: ASSEETGASYEQY

v_gene: TRBV13
d_gene: TRBD2
j_gene: TRBJ2-2
CDR3aa: ASNVGRGVTGELF

v_gene: TRBV2
d_gene: NA
j_gene: TRBJ1-2
CDR3aa: ASRLQGVRYGYT

v_gene: TRBV7-6
d_gene: NA
j_gene: TRBJ1-4
CDR3aa: ASSFGDYDEKLF

v_gene: TRBV6-5
d_gene: NA
j_gene: TRBJ2-5
CDR3aa: ASRIGDYQETQY

v_gene: TRBV7-2
d_gene: NA
j_gene: TRBJ1-1
CDR3aa: ASTLWGGQLNTEAF

v_gene: TRBV7-9
d_gene: NA
j_gene: TRBJ1-2
CDR3aa: ASSFAGPSPGYT

v_gene: TRBV5-1
d_gene: NA
j_gene: TRBJ1-6
CDR3aa: ASSLEVSSPPH

v_gene: TRBV7-9
d_gene: TRBD1
j_gene: TRBJ2-2
CDR3aa: ASSIRDRSFTGELF

v_gene: TRBV7-9
d_gene: NA
j_gene: TRBJ2-7
CDR3aa: ASSQDYRNEQY

v_gene: TRBV11-2
d_gene: NA
j_gene: TRBJ2-5
CDR3aa: ASSSMKGGWTQY

v_gene: TRBV9
d_gene: NA
j_gene: TRBJ2-5
CDR3aa: ASSQPISSQETQY

v_gene: TRBV25-1
d_gene: NA
j_gene: TRBJ1-3
CDR3aa: ASSESSGYTIY

v_gene: TRBV2
d_gene: TRBD1
j_gene: TRBJ1-3
CDR3aa: ASSYGTGGAYGNTIY

v_gene: TRBV10-3
d_gene: TRBD1
j_gene: TRBJ2-5
CDR3aa: AIRTGVDQETQY

v_gene: TRBV29-1
d_gene: NA
j_gene: TRBJ2-2
CDR3aa: SVWDIRTGELF

v_gene: TRBV15
d_gene: TRBD1
j_gene: TRBJ1-4
CDR3aa: ATSRPDGTGQLF

v_gene: TRBV10-2
d_gene: NA
j_gene: TRBJ1-6
CDR3aa: ASTGRHRAEESPLH

v_gene: TRBV7-9
d_gene: NA
j_gene: TRBJ1-1
CDR3aa: ASSKQGGVAEAF

v_gene: TRBV9
d_gene: NA
j_gene: TRBJ2-5
CDR3aa: ASSGAGSLETQY

v_gene: TRBV29-1
d_gene: NA
j_gene: TRBJ1-3
CDR3aa: SVAGGGTGNTIY

v_gene: TRBV5-4
d_gene: NA
j_gene: TRBJ2-7
CDR3aa: ASSLPSEQY

v_gene: TRBV10-3
d_gene: NA
j_gene: TRBJ2-7
CDR3aa: AMGYSYEQY

v_gene: TRBV7-2
d_gene: NA
j_gene: TRBJ2-3
CDR3aa: ASSFFSDTQY

v_gene: TRBV15
d_gene: TRBD1
j_gene: TRBJ2-5
CDR3aa: ATSGTAKETQY